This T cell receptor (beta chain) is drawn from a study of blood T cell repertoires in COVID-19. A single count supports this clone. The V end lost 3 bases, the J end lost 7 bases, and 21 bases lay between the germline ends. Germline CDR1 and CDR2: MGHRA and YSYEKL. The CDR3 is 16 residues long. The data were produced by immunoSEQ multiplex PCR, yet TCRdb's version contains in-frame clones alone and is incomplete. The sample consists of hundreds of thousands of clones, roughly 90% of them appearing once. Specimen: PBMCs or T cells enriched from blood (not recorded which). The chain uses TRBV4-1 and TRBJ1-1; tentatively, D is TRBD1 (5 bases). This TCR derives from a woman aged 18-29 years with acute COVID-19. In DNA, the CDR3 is TGCGCCAGCAGCCAGCCTACTGGGCCTGACGACAGTGAAGCTTTCTTT. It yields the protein CASSQPTGPDDSEAFF.